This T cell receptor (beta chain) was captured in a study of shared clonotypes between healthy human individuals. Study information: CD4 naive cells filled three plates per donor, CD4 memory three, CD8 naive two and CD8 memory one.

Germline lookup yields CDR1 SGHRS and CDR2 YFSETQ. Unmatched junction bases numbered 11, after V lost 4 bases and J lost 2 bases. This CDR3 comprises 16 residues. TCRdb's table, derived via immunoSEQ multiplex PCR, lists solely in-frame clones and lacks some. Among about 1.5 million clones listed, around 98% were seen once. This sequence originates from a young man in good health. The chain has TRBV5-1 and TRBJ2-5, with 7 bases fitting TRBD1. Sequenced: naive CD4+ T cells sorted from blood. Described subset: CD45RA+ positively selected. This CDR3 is CASSTRAGTAQETQYF. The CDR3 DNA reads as TGCGCCAGCAGCACTAGGGCCGGGACAGCACAAGAGACCCAGTACTTC.